These 27 T cell receptor beta chains originate from one sample sequenced in a study of HIV-infected children after antiretroviral therapy interruption. Described treatment: PENTA 11 planned treatment interruption arm or continuous ART arm. Unique molecular identifiers were included in an RNA-based 3' RACE TCR library. Via MiXCR, TCRdb re-called the 3' RACE reads, giving one row per CDR3 protein. The sample consists of approximately 95,000 distinct CDR3 sequences, about 6.9% of them appearing once. This specimen consisted of CD45RA+ CD4+ T cells from PBMCs, pooled from several time points, obtained from a donor given antiretroviral therapy, either interrupted or continuous. This sample's subset: naive CD4+ CD45RA+ CD45RO- T cells. The source of these receptors is a pool of human donors with HIV.

The chain joins TRBV27 to TRBJ2-1, with TRBD1 as a possible D gene (5 bases). V was cut by 5 bases and J by 3 bases, with 11 bases left in between. The CDR3 totals 14 residues. Germline values: CDR1 MNHEY, CDR2 SMNVEV (reference sequence). The CDR3 is CASSRQSIYNEQFF. The CDR3 DNA is TGTGCCAGCAGTAGACAGAGTATCTACAATGAGCAGTTCTTC.

The gene calls are TRBV12-3 or TRBV12-4 and TRBJ1-1; no firm D call. CDR3 length: 15 residues. The V end was cut by 3 bases, the J end by 6 bases, with 17 bases between. The CDR3: CASSFEEIWGAEAFF. CDR3 sequence (DNA): TGTGCCAGCAGTTTCGAGGAGATATGGGGTGCTGAAGCTTTCTTT.

This clonotype was counted many times. V is TRBV4-1 and J is TRBJ2-7; 11 bases fit TRBD2. Germline assignment: CDR1 MGHRA and CDR2 YSYEKL. V dropped 4 bases and J dropped 3; count of bases not matched to a gene: 8. The CDR3 contains 16 residues. CDR3 sequence reads: CASSRTSSGGNYEQYF. The CDR3 coding sequence is TGCGCCAGCAGCCGCACGTCTAGCGGGGGGAACTACGAGCAGTACTTC.

The chain carries TRBV24-1 and TRBJ2-6, with D unclear. CDR3 size: 15 residues. V gave up 6 bases and J gave up 0 bases, with 8 bases separating them. CDR1 is KGHDR, CDR2 SFDVKD, per germline. Here the CDR3 DNA reads TGTGCCACCAGTACCAGGTCCTCTGGGGCCAACGTCCTGACTTTC. It translates to CATSTRSSGANVLTF.

Points on this clonotype: A read error may be the cause here, since a much bigger clone is one base away. This sequence joins TRBV7-9 and TRBJ2-1; 11 bases are shared with TRBD2. The length of the CDR3 is 15 residues. Looked up from germline, CDR1 is SEHNR and CDR2 is FQNEAQ (reference sequence). CDR3 sequence reads: CVSSPGLAEITEQFF. For the CDR3, the DNA is TGTGTCAGCAGCCCGGGACTAGCGGAGATTACCGAGCAGTTCTTC.

This clonotype came up many times. The chain joins TRBV29-1 to TRBJ2-7; 10 bases are shared with TRBD1. CDR3 size: 13 residues. Germline CDR1 and CDR2: SQVTM and ANQGSEA. The ends lost 7 bases at V and 9 bases at J; junction bases unmatched: 12. The CDR3 loop is CSAWDRGYGGQYF. The CDR3 DNA reads as TGCAGCGCCTGGGACAGGGGTTACGGGGGGCAGTACTTC.

The rearrangement uses TRBV9 and TRBJ1-3; D remains unclear. CDR1 is SGDLS, CDR2 YYNGEE, per germline. The CDR3 has 13 amino acids. The V end lost 3 bases, the J end lost 2 bases, and 6 bases lay between the germline ends. The CDR3: CASSGPTGNTIYF. The CDR3 DNA follows: TGTGCCAGCAGCGGACCCACTGGAAACACCATATATTTT.

This clonotype is labeled as medium-sized. This chain links TRBV21-1 with TRBJ2-2; the table's D call of TRBD1 was not tested on the DNA. TRBV21-1 is tagged as a pseudogene. CDR3 size: 15 residues. The CDR3, as DNA: TGTGCCAGCAGCAACCCCGGGATGAACACCGGGGAGCTGTTTTTT. Translation: CASSNPGMNTGELFF.

This clonotype was counted many times. V usage is TRBV3-1 and J usage is TRBJ2-7, with D unclear. Germline V CDR1 and CDR2: LGHDT, YNNKEL (reference sequence). V was shortened by 3 bases and J by 0 bases, with 18 bases between the two germline ends. CDR3 length: 17 residues. For the CDR3, the DNA is TGTGCCAGCAGCCACCACCGACGTGCCCTGAGCTCCTACGAGCAGTACTTC. It translates to CASSHHRRALSSYEQYF.

The rearrangement uses TRBV25-1 and TRBJ2-3; no definite D call. The CDR3 runs to 13 residues. Germline V lookup: CDR1 MGHDK, CDR2 SYGVNS. With 3 bases removed from V and 2 bases from J, the gap between germline ends came to 6 bases. For the CDR3, the DNA is TGTGCCAGCAGTGAGTACTACACAGATACGCAGTATTTT. It is translated as CASSEYYTDTQYF.

Ten or more counts support this clonotype. The chain combines TRBV20-1 with TRBJ1-2, with unresolved D. This CDR3 region has 9 residues. Per germline, CDR1 DFQATT and CDR2 SNEGSKA (reference sequence). V was pared by 3 bases and J by 8 bases, with 4 bases between. The CDR3 DNA is TGCAGTGCTAGTGGGGGCTACACCTTC. Residues: CSASGGYTF.

This clonotype has at least ten counts. This sequence joins TRBV29-1 and TRBJ2-1, with 8 nucleotides matching TRBD2. This CDR3 is built from 16 residues. The V gene end was trimmed by 6 bases and the J gene end by 0 bases; junction bases not matched to a gene: 10. Germline V gene sequence: CDR1 SQVTM, CDR2 ANQGSEA. This chain's CDR3 is CSVEKRETGSYNEQFF. For the CDR3, the DNA is TGCAGCGTAGAAAAGCGGGAGACAGGCTCCTACAATGAGCAGTTCTTC.

This clonotype was seen at least ten times. The V gene is TRBV7-2, the J gene TRBJ1-6; weak D call: TRBD1 (5 bases). Per the germline V gene, CDR1 is SGHTA and CDR2 is FQGNSA. V was trimmed by 1 base and J by 7 bases, leaving 11 bases between them. The CDR3 extends over 15 amino acids. This CDR3 is CASSLDGATNSPLHF. The CDR3 DNA reads as TGTGCCAGCAGCTTAGACGGGGCGACAAATTCACCCCTCCACTTT.

This clonotype was seen at least ten times. The chain links TRBV7-2 to TRBJ1-3; 7 bases map to TRBD1. From germline, CDR1 is SGHTA and CDR2 FQGNSA. This CDR3 has 16 amino acids. V gave up 5 bases and J gave up 0 bases; unmatched junction bases: 7. The CDR3 sequence: CASSPQGQLSGNTIYF. Here the CDR3 DNA reads TGTGCCAGCAGCCCTCAGGGACAGCTCTCTGGAAACACCATATATTTT.

This clonotype was picked up many times. This sequence joins TRBV21-1 and TRBJ1-2; TRBD1, the table's D call, lacks a check against the DNA. TRBV21-1 is given as a pseudogene. The CDR3 is 14 amino acids. The CDR3 sequence is CASSTGGGCYGYTF. Here the CDR3 DNA reads TGTGCCAGTTCGACAGGGGGCGGGTGTTATGGCTACACCTTC.

This clonotype was seen at least ten times. The rearrangement uses TRBV24-1 and TRBJ1-1; D not certain. The germline CDR1 and CDR2 sequences are KGHDR and SFDVKD. V shed 7 bases and J shed 0 bases, with 5 bases lying between them. The CDR3 is 12 residues long. CDR3 protein: CATRGMNTEAFF. DNA of the CDR3: TGTGCCACCAGGGGCATGAACACTGAAGCTTTCTTT.

There are many counts of this clonotype. This sequence joins TRBV6-1 and TRBJ1-5; D gene ambiguous. The germline CDR1 and CDR2 sequences are MNHNS and SASEGT. The CDR3 sequence is 15 residues long. V was trimmed by 6 bases and J by 5 bases, leaving 17 bases between them. The CDR3: CASSAEGSRDQPQHF. The CDR3 DNA is TGTGCCAGCAGCGCCGAGGGTTCTCGGGATCAGCCCCAGCATTTT.

This clonotype has a count of ten or more. The chain links TRBV12-3 or TRBV12-4 to TRBJ1-5; no clear D gene. The CDR3 is 12 residues long. V was shortened by 3 bases and J by 0 bases, with 0 bases between the two germline ends. CDR3 sequence reads: CASSFSNQPQHF. The CDR3, as DNA: TGTGCCAGCAGTTTTAGCAATCAGCCCCAGCATTTT.

This clonotype was seen repeatedly, ten times or more. Compared with germline, one end of the junction differs, possibly owing to a read error. The J gene is TRBJ2-7, the V gene TRBV2, with TRBD1 matching 10 bases. Germline loops: CDR1 SNHLY, CDR2 FYNNEI. CDR3 length: 14 amino acids. CDR3 loop: CASKTGTGAGGGHF. The CDR3 region has the DNA TGTGCCAGCAAGACCGGGACAGGGGCCGGAGGGGGGCACTTC. The full variable domain, rest sourced from reference TRBV2 and TRBJ2-7, is EPEVTQTPSHQVTQMGQEVILRCVPISNHLYFYWYRQILGQKVEFLVSFYNNEISEKSEIFDDQFSVERPDGSNFTLKIRSTKLEDSAMYFCASKTGTGAGGGHFGPGTRLTVT.

This rearrangement joins TRBV20-1 to TRBJ2-3; D remains ambiguous. The CDR3 runs 13 residues. Germline V gene lookup returns CDR1 DFQATT and CDR2 SNEGSKA (reference sequence). V was shortened by 6 bases and J by 10 bases, with 20 bases between the two germline ends. CDR3 protein: CSARWTQLGSQYF. In nucleotides, the CDR3 is TGCAGTGCCCGATGGACCCAACTTGGATCGCAGTATTTT.

In this sample, this clonotype turned up many times. The J gene is TRBJ1-6, the V gene TRBV19, with 9 bases identical to TRBD1. Trimming at V came to 5 bases and at J to 7 bases, leaving 12 bases not matched to a gene. This CDR3 has 17 residues. CDR1 and CDR2 (germline): LNHDA, SQIVND (reference sequence). The CDR3 DNA reads as TGTGCCAGTAGTCCCCACACTCCCGGGACAGGGAATTCACCCCTCCACTTT. Amino acids: CASSPHTPGTGNSPLHF.

This clonotype has ten or more counts. The chain is built from TRBV20-1 and TRBJ1-1, with TRBD1 as a possible D gene (6 bases). Per germline, CDR1 DFQATT and CDR2 SNEGSKA (reference sequence). CDR3 length: 13 amino acids. Trimming left V 3 bases short and J 2 bases short, with 10 bases between. In DNA form, the CDR3 reads TGCAGTGCTAGTAAAGGGGGTAACACTGAAGCTTTCTTT. Translating gives CSASKGGNTEAFF.

There are many counts of this clonotype. This chain uses TRBV29-1 with TRBJ2-2; D tentatively fits TRBD1 or TRBD2 (5 bases each). Germline V gives CDR1 SQVTM, CDR2 ANQGSEA. The CDR3 has 14 residues. Trimming cost V 8 bases and J 5 bases, with 18 bases left between them. CDR3 sequence (DNA): TGCAGCCCGGGGCCAGGGAAGAAGACCGGGGAGCTGTTTTTT. This codes for CSPGPGKKTGELFF.

The sample holds many counts of this clonotype. This rearrangement joins TRBV6-5 to TRBJ2-1; D is unresolved. The CDR3 runs to 13 residues. Germline V gene lookup returns CDR1 MNHEY and CDR2 SVGAGI. The V end was cut by 4 bases, the J end by 10 bases, with 14 bases between. CDR3 in DNA: TGTGCCAGCAGTTTAGTCCGGCGGACGGAGCAGTTCTTC. This gives the protein CASSLVRRTEQFF.

The chain couples TRBV19 to TRBJ1-2, with a tentative D call TRBD1 (6 bases). Germline CDR1 is LNHDA and CDR2 is SQIVND (reference sequence). Trimming removed 7 bases at V and 8 bases at J, with 23 bases between. The CDR3 sequence is 15 residues long. CDR3 nucleotide sequence: TGTGCCAGTACGCCCCCCGGGGGGGGGGCAGTGGGCTACACCTTC. This encodes CASTPPGGGAVGYTF.

This clonotype was counted at least ten times. This chain connects TRBV29-1 to TRBJ1-1; no firm D call. Trimming removed 6 bases from V and 5 bases from J, with 13 bases in between. Germline assignment: CDR1 SQVTM and CDR2 ANQGSEA. The CDR3 covers 12 residues. The CDR3 reads CSVARRVTEAFF. The CDR3, as DNA: TGCAGCGTCGCTCGGAGGGTTACTGAAGCTTTCTTT.

This clonotype was detected many times. The rearrangement uses TRBV12-3 or TRBV12-4 and TRBJ2-5; the D gene is possibly TRBD1 (5 bases). This CDR3 spans 13 amino acids. Trimming cost V 6 bases and J 2 bases, with 10 bases left between them. CDR3 nucleotide sequence: TGTGCCAGCAGAAGAAAGGGGCAAGAGACCCAGTACTTC. It codes for CASRRKGQETQYF.